These T cell receptor beta chains were read from a single sample in a study of blood T cell repertoires in COVID-19. Measured with immunoSEQ multiplex PCR; TCRdb has only the in-frame clones, and not every one. The table shows 75,000 to 90,000 clones, with about 90% occurring only once. Sequenced input: peripheral blood. These receptors were collected from a man older than 75 with acute or convalescent COVID-19. The CDR3 runs from the conserved cysteine through the conserved F or W. The order of the fields is V gene, clone size, J gene, CDR3 protein. The size entry is marked missing in some rows and otherwise reads once, few, many or a size class.

>TRBV5-6|NA|TRBJ2-7
CASSRLDSYEQYF
>TRBV3-1/TRBV3-2|NA|TRBJ2-1
CASRGYNEQFF
>TRBV6-4|NA|TRBJ2-3
CASSDPLTSVTTDTQYF
>TRBV9|NA|TRBJ2-1
CASSVDDTRNEQFF
>TRBV20-1|NA|TRBJ1-5
CSASTGGGNQPQHF
>TRBV24-1|NA|TRBJ2-1
CATSDFKRETYNEQFF
>TRBV13|NA|TRBJ1-2
CASSLEGQGAGYTF
>TRBV3-1/TRBV3-2|NA|TRBJ2-3
CASSPLEGTAQYF
>TRBV30|NA|TRBJ1-2
CAWTDRADYGYTF
>TRBV6-6|NA|TRBJ2-1
CASSRASGTSGSGFYNEQFF
>TRBV6-6|NA|TRBJ1-2
CASRTTEPSYGYTF
>TRBV5-6|NA|TRBJ2-3
CASRRAGVSTDTQYF
>TRBV19|NA|TRBJ2-5
CASSLPGLQETQYF
>TRBV9|NA|TRBJ2-5
CASSVTGLAGQETQYF
>TRBV27|once|TRBJ1-6
CASSSRQGWTYNSPLHF
>TRBV6-5|NA|TRBJ1-2
CASSFGQGANYGYTF
>TRBV18|NA|TRBJ2-7
CASSTSLGGYEQYF
>TRBV11-2|NA|TRBJ2-3
CASRRLAGGRDTQYF